Each of the 23 T cell receptor beta chains below was sequenced from the same sample in a study of molecular identifiers for immune sequencing clone quantification. TCRdb independently ran MiXCR on the PCR reads; one entry per CDR3 protein. Altogether about 630,000 distinct CDR3 sequences are present, 25% being singletons, with the ten largest covering 0.75% to 0.8%. Sequencing was done on a sample of naive CD8+ T cells from blood, with Jurkat cell RNA spiked in. Subset described: FACS-sorted CD8+CD4-CCR7+CD45RA+ naive T cells. Every receptor here comes from a human donor in good health. Some libraries in this study had Jurkat cell RNA spiked in.

This clonotype was counted many times. This rearrangement joins TRBV5-1 to TRBJ1-1, with D uncertain. V gave up 3 bases and J gave up 1 base, with 7 bases separating them. The CDR3 extends over 13 amino acids. The germline V gene encodes CDR1 SGHRS and CDR2 YFSETQ. The CDR3 reads CASSYASNTEAFF. The CDR3 DNA is TGCGCCAGCAGCTACGCCTCGAACACTGAAGCTTTCTTT.

This clonotype was counted a few times. The genes are TRBV7-9 and TRBJ2-3; 8 bases agree with TRBD2. V shed 5 bases and J 2 bases; nucleotides not matched to a gene: 6. CDR3 length: 15 residues. Germline CDR1 is SEHNR and CDR2 is FQNEAQ (reference sequence). The CDR3 nucleotides are TGTGCCAGCAGCCAATTAGCGGGATTCACAGATACGCAGTATTTT. Translating gives CASSQLAGFTDTQYF.

The CDR3 loop reads CASSFPRGQGVSYEQYF. The CDR3, as DNA: TGTGCCAGCAGCTTTCCCCGAGGACAGGGGGTTTCCTACGAGCAGTACTTC. This chain uses TRBV7-9 with TRBJ2-7, with 10 bases fitting TRBD1. V lost 3 bases, J lost 1 base, and 9 bases stayed unmatched. The CDR3 totals 17 residues. The germline V gene has CDR1 SEHNR and CDR2 FQNEAQ (reference sequence).

In this sample, this clonotype turned up once. The chain has TRBV11-2 and TRBJ1-3; D unresolved. V shed 5 bases and J shed 5 bases, with 10 bases lying between them. This CDR3 region has 13 residues. Germline assignment: CDR1 SGHAT and CDR2 FQNNGV. The CDR3 here is CASSNMPRNTIYF. CDR3 nucleotide sequence: TGTGCCAGCAGCAATATGCCCCGAAACACCATATATTTT.

This clonotype was recorded many times. This chain links TRBV5-1 with TRBJ2-5, with D possibly matching TRBD2 (6 bases). V lost 4 bases to trimming and J lost 5 bases, with 18 bases between them. This CDR3 comprises 15 residues. CDR1 and CDR2 from the germline V gene are SGHRS and YFSETQ. CDR3 loop: CASSPGGLGRETQYF. The CDR3 nucleotides are TGCGCCAGCAGCCCCGGAGGGCTAGGGCGGGAGACCCAGTACTTC.

This clonotype was counted at least ten times. This chain connects TRBV5-6 to TRBJ1-1; D is ambiguous. Looked up from germline, CDR1 is SGHDT and CDR2 is YYEEEE. The CDR3 is made up of 15 amino acids. Trimming cost V 4 bases and J 1 base, with 14 bases left between them. This CDR3 reads CASSPWIGRNTEAFF. The CDR3 bases are TGTGCCAGCAGCCCCTGGATTGGCAGGAACACTGAAGCTTTCTTT.

A word on this clonotype: Given the absence of the conserved phenylalanine or tryptophan at the CDR3 end, a read error is likely. The chain couples TRBV6-2 or TRBV6-3 to TRBJ2-3, with 13 bases lining up with TRBD2. Germline V lookup: CDR1 MNHEY, CDR2 SVGEGT. The trim removed 2 bases at V and 2 bases at J, leaving 7 bases unmatched. The CDR3 is made up of 18 amino acids. CDR3 nucleotides: TGTGCCAGCAGTTACCCGACTAGCGGGGGGACCATCACAGATACGCAGTATCTT. This encodes CASSYPTSGGTITDTQYL.

Many counts were recorded for this clonotype. The chain has TRBV19 and TRBJ2-3; D not resolved. This CDR3 region has 14 residues. V was pared by 3 bases and J by 0 bases, with 7 bases between. Looked up from germline, CDR1 is LNHDA and CDR2 is SQIVND (reference sequence). Here the CDR3 reads CASSILESTDTQYF. The CDR3 DNA sequence: TGTGCCAGTAGTATTTTAGAGAGCACAGATACGCAGTATTTT. The whole variable domain, filled in from reference TRBV19 and TRBJ2-3, reads DGGITQSPKYLFRKEGQNVTLSCEQNLNHDAMYWYRQDPGQGLRLIYYSQIVNDFQKGDIAEGYSVSREKKESFPLTVTSAQKNPTAFYLCASSILESTDTQYFGPGTRLTVL.

Details on this clonotype: Given a much more abundant clone one base away, this may be a read error. The CDR3 does not close with the conserved phenylalanine or tryptophan, likely indicating a read error. V usage is TRBV5-1 and J usage is TRBJ2-2, with 9 bases that match TRBD1. V was pared by 0 bases and J by 4 bases, with 7 bases of the junction left unmatched. The CDR3 totals 17 residues. The germline V gene encodes CDR1 SGHRS and CDR2 YFSETQ. CDR3 sequence: CASSLAGTGMGTGELFY. For the CDR3, the DNA is TGCGCCAGCAGCTTGGCCGGGACAGGGATGGGCACCGGGGAGCTGTTTTAT.

V and J are TRBV19 and TRBJ2-1, with TRBD2 as a possible D gene (6 bases). The germline V gene has CDR1 LNHDA and CDR2 SQIVND (reference sequence). CDR3 length: 17 residues. Between the trimmed V and J ends, which lost 4 bases and 4 bases, there was a span of 20 bases. The CDR3 loop is CASSTQITGLYYNEQFF. CDR3 bases: TGTGCCAGTAGTACACAAATAACGGGACTTTATTACAATGAGCAGTTCTTC.

This clonotype was seen at least ten times. V and J are TRBV27 and TRBJ2-2, with D uncertain. V lost 3 bases to trimming and J lost 2 bases, with 10 bases between them. This CDR3 comprises 15 residues. CDR1 and CDR2 from the germline V gene are MNHEY and SMNVEV (reference sequence). CDR3 bases: TGTGCCAGCAGTTTGGGGATTACTAACACCGGGGAGCTGTTTTTT. Protein: CASSLGITNTGELFF.

This clonotype has ten or more counts. The genes are TRBV7-8 and TRBJ1-1, with TRBD1 as a possible D gene (5 bases). Germline V CDR1 and CDR2: SGHVS, FQNEAQ. The CDR3 length is 15 residues. Trimming cost V 4 bases and J 5 bases, with 17 bases left between them. For the CDR3, the DNA is TGTGCCAGCAGCTACACAGGCGTTTTGGGGACTGAAGCTTTCTTT. Amino acid sequence: CASSYTGVLGTEAFF.

This clonotype was seen a few times. This chain connects TRBV7-8 to TRBJ2-3; TRBD2 aligns across 16 bases. The trim removed 4 bases at V and 5 bases at J, leaving 27 bases unmatched. There are 24 residues in the CDR3. Germline loops: CDR1 SGHVS, CDR2 FQNEAQ. The CDR3, as DNA: TGTGCCAGCAGCTACAGACCCGATCTAAGGGGACTAGCGGGGGGGCCTGGAGGGGAAGATACGCAGTATTTT. It yields the protein CASSYRPDLRGLAGGPGGEDTQYF.

This clonotype was seen ten or more times. The CDR3 DNA is TGTGCCAGTCAGGGGCTGGGTACGCAGTATTTT. Its protein is CASQGLGTQYF. This chain joins TRBV12-3 or TRBV12-4 and TRBJ2-3; D possibly corresponds to TRBD1 (6 bases). The V and J ends lost 9 bases and 8 bases respectively, with 12 bases between them. The CDR3 extends over 11 amino acids.

This clonotype occurred a few times. CDR3 DNA: TGTGCCAGCAGCTTCTCCCGGGACAGCCCGAAAGCTTTCTTT. It specifies CASSFSRDSPKAFF. This sequence joins TRBV7-9 and TRBJ1-1; 7 bases map to TRBD1. This CDR3 spans 14 amino acids. Trimming at V came to 3 bases and at J to 9 bases, leaving 10 bases not matched to a gene. Germline CDR1 is SEHNR and CDR2 is FQNEAQ (reference sequence). Full variable domain (rest looked up from reference TRBV7-9 and TRBJ1-1): DTGVSQNPRHKITKRGQNVTFRCDPISEHNRLYWYRQTLGQGPEFLTYFQNEAQLEKSRLLSDRFSAERPKGSFSTLEIQRTEQGDSAMYLCASSFSRDSPKAFFGQGTRLTVV.

This clonotype was seen ten or more times. The rearrangement joins TRBV6-1 to TRBJ2-7; 8 nucleotides match TRBD1. J lost 4 bases, V lost 10 bases, and 6 bases had no gene match. Germline lookup yields CDR1 MNHNS and CDR2 SASEGT. The CDR3 consists of 12 residues. The CDR3 nucleotides read TGTGCCACCTGGACAGGGTTTTACGAGCAGTACTTC. Translated, it gives CATWTGFYEQYF.

This clonotype was seen only a few times. The chain combines TRBV13 with TRBJ2-5, with D tentatively TRBD2 (5 bases). V lost 5 bases, J lost 5 bases, and 18 bases lay in between. CDR1 PRHDT and CDR2 FYEKMQ come from the germline V gene (reference sequence). CDR3 length: 15 residues. CDR3 sequence reads: CASSPPGLARETQYF. DNA for the CDR3: TGTGCCAGCAGCCCTCCAGGACTCGCTCGCGAGACCCAGTACTTC.

This clonotype has at least ten counts. The chain is built from TRBV5-6 and TRBJ2-7; D unresolved. The CDR3 contains 11 residues. Trimming removed 4 bases at V and 2 bases at J, with 4 bases between. Germline CDR1 reads SGHDT; CDR2 reads YYEEEE. Here the CDR3 reads CASSGAYEQYF. For the CDR3, the DNA is TGTGCCAGCAGCGGCGCCTACGAGCAGTACTTC.

Regarding this clonotype: This may be a read error, as it is one base from a much larger clone. This chain uses TRBV2 with TRBJ1-1; D is undetermined. The V gene's germline CDR1 is SNHLY and CDR2 FYNNEI. The CDR3 sequence is 13 residues long. V was pared by 6 bases and J by 8 bases, with 16 bases between. CDR3 amino acids: CASSPPLGPEAFF. CDR3 DNA sequence: TGTGCCAGCAGCCCGCCTCTGGGTCCCGAAGCTTTCTTT.

This rearrangement joins TRBV7-9 to TRBJ2-7; no clear D gene. CDR3 length equals 14 residues. Germline loops: CDR1 SEHNR, CDR2 FQNEAQ (reference sequence). V shed 5 bases and J shed 2 bases, with 13 bases lying between them. The CDR3 DNA is TGTGCCAGCAGCGTGACGGGCCGTCCCTACGAGCAGTACTTC. Translating it yields CASSVTGRPYEQYF.

This clonotype was detected ten times or more. J is TRBJ1-1 and V is TRBV13, with no clear D. The V end was cut by 6 bases, the J end by 0 bases, with 5 bases between. The CDR3 sequence is 12 residues long. Germline V gives CDR1 PRHDT, CDR2 FYEKMQ (reference sequence). The CDR3 protein is CASSHMNTEAFF. CDR3 nucleotides: TGTGCCAGCAGTCACATGAACACTGAAGCTTTCTTT.

This clonotype was seen only a few times. The rearrangement uses TRBV7-2 and TRBJ2-6; TRBD2 aligns across 11 bases. Germline V gene lookup returns CDR1 SGHTA and CDR2 FQGNSA. Trimming took 4 bases from V and 0 from J; bases not matched to a gene: 8. This CDR3 region has 19 residues. The CDR3: CASSWGLAADLSGANVLTF. CDR3 DNA: TGTGCCAGCAGCTGGGGACTAGCGGCTGATCTCTCTGGGGCCAACGTCCTGACTTTC.

This clonotype has more than one count but fewer than ten. This chain connects TRBV24-1 to TRBJ1-6; a possible D gene is TRBD1 (5 bases). V lost 4 bases to trimming and J lost 1 base, with 10 bases between them. CDR1 and CDR2 (germline): KGHDR, SFDVKD. There are 16 residues in the CDR3. CDR3 residues: CATSEPGPSYNSPLHF. The CDR3 DNA is TGTGCCACCAGTGAACCGGGACCTTCCTATAATTCACCCCTCCACTTT.